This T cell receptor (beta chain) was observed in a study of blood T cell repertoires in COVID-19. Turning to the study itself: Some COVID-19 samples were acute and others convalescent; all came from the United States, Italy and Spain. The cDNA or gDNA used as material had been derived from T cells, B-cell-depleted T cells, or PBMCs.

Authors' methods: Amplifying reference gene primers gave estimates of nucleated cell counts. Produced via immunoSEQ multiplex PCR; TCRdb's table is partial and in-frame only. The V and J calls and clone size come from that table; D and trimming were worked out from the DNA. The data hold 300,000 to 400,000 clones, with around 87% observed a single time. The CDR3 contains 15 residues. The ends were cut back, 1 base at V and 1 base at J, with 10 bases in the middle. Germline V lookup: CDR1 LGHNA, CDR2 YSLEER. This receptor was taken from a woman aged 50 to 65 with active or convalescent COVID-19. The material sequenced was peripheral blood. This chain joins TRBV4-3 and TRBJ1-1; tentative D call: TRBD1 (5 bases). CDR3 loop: CASSQVKGWNTEAFF. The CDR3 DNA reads TGCGCCAGCAGCCAAGTAAAGGGGTGGAACACTGAAGCTTTCTTT.